This T cell receptor beta chain was obtained from a study of CD8+ T cells in alopecia areata. Comments on this clone: As yet, its antigen is unknown.

Extraction and reverse transcription of RNA yielded cDNA as the sequencing template. Sequencing used immunoSEQ multiplex PCR; TCRdb keeps in-frame clones, though not all of them. The repertoire includes just over 150,000 clones, 40% to 60% of them detected once, and roughly 21% sits in the top ten. Germline CDR1 LNHNV, CDR2 YYDKDF (reference sequence). There are 15 residues in the CDR3. Trimming left V 4 bases short and J 5 bases short, with 17 bases between. General study findings and limits: Although TCR sharing was seen in mice, sharing across patients was less clear, possibly for HLA-related reasons.

V gene TRBV15 combines with J gene TRBJ1-2; perhaps TRBD1 as D (6 bases). The TCR originated in a human donor with alopecia areata. Sample: CD8+ T cells sorted from blood, taken at week 0. CDR3 sequence (DNA): TGTGCCACCAGCACCCTTCCCAGGGGACCTTATGGCTACACCTTC. Residues: CATSTLPRGPYGYTF.